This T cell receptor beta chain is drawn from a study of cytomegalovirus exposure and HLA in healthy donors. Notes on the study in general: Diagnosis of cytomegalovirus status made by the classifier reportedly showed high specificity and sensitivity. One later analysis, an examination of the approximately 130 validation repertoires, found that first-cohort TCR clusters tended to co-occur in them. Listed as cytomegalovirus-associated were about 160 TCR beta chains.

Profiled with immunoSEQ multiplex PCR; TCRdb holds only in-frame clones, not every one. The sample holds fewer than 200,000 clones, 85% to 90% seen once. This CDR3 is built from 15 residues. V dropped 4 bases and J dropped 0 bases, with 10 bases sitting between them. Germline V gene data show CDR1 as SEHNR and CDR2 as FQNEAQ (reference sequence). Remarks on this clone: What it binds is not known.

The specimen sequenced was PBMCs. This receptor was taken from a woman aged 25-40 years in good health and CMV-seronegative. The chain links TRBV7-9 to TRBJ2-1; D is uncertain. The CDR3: CASSSAESSYNEQFF. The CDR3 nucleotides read TGTGCCAGCAGCTCTGCGGAGAGCTCCTACAATGAGCAGTTCTTC.